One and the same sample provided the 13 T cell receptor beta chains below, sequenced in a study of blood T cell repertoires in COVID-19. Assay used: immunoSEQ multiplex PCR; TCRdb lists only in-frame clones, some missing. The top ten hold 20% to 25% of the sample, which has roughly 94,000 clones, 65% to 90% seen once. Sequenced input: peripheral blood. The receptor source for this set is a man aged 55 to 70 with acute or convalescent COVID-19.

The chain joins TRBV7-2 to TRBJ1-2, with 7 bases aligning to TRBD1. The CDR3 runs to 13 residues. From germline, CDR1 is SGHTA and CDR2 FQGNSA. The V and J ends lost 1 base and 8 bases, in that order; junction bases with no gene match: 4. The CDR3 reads CASSLGRDSGYTF. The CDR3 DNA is TGTGCCAGCAGCTTAGGCCGGGACAGCGGCTACACCTTC.

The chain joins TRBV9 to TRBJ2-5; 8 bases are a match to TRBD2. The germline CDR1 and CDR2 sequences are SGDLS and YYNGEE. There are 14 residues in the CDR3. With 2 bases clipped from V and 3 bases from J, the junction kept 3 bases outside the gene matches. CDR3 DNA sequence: TGTGCCAGCAGCGTCACTAGCGGAAAAGAGACCCAGTACTTC. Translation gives CASSVTSGKETQYF.

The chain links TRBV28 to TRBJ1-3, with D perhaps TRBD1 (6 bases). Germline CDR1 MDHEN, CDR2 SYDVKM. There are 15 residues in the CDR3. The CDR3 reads CAIPRSGDSGNTIYF. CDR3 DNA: TGTGCTATCCCTAGATCAGGGGACTCTGGAAACACCATATATTTT.

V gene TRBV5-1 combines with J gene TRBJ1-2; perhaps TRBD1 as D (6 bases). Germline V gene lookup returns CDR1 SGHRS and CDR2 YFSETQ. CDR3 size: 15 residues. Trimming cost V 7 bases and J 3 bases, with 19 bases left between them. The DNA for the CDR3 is TGCGCCAGCCGGGTTCTTGAGACAGGACACTATGGCTACACCTTC. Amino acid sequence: CASRVLETGHYGYTF.

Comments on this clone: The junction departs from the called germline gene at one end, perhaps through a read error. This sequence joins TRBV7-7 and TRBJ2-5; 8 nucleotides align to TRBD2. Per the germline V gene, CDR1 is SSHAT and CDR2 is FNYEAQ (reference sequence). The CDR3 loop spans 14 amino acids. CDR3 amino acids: CASSSPGGGETQYF. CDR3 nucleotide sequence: TGTGCTAGCAGCTCTCCGGGGGGGGGAGAGACCCAGTACTTC.

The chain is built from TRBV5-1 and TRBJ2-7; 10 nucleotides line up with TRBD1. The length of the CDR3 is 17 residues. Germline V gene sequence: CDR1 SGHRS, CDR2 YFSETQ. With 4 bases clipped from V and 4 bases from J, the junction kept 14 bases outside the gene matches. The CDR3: CASSNHRDRGLTYEQYF. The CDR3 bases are TGCGCCAGCAGCAACCACCGGGACAGGGGATTGACTTACGAGCAGTACTTC.

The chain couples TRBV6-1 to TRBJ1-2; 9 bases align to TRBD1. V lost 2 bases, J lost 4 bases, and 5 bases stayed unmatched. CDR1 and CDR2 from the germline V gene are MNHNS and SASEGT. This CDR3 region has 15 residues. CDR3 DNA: TGTGCCAGCAGTGAAAGCCCACAGGGGGCCTATGGCTACACCTTC. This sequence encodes CASSESPQGAYGYTF.

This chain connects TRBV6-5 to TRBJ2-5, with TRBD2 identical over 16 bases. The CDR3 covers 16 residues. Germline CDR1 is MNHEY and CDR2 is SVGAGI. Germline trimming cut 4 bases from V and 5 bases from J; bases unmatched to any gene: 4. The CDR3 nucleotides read TGTGCCAGCAGTTCGGGACTAGCGGGGGGGCCGGAGACCCAGTACTTC. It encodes CASSSGLAGGPETQYF.

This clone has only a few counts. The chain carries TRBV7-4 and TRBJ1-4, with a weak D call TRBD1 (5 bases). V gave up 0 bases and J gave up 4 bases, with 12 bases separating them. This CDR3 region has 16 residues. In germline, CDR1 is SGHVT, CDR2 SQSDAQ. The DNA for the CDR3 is TGTGCCAGCAGCTTAGCAGGGGCCCTGCTTAATGAAAAACTGTTTTTT. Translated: CASSLAGALLNEKLFF.

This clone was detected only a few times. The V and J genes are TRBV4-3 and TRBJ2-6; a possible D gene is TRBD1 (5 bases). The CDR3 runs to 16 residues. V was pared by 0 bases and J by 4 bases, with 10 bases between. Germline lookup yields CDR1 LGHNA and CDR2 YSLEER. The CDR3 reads CASSQEQGTGANVLTF. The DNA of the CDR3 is TGCGCCAGCAGCCAAGAGCAGGGAACGGGGGCCAACGTCCTGACTTTC.

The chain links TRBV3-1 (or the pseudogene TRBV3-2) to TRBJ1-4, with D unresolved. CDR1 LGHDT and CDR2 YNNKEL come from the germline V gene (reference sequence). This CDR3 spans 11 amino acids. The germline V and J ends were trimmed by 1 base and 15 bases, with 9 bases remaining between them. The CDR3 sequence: CASSQGEKLFF. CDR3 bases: TGTGCCAGCAGCCAAGGGGAGAAATTGTTTTTT.

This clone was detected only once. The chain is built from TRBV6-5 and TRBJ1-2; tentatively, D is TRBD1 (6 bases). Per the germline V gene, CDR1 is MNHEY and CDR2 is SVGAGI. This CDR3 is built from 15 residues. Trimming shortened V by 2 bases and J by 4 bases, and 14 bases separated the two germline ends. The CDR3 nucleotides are TGTGCCAGCAGTTACGATCACACCAGGGGCTATGGCTACACCTTC. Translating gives CASSYDHTRGYGYTF.

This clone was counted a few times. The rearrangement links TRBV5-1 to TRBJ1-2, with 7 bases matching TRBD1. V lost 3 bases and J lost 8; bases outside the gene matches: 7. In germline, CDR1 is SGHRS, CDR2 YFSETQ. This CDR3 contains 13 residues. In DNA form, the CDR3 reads TGCGCCAGCAGCTCGGAGGGGGCGTGGGGCTACACCTTC. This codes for CASSSEGAWGYTF. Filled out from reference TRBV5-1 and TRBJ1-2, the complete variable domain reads KAGVTQTPRYLIKTRGQQVTLSCSPISGHRSVSWYQQTPGQGLQFLFEYFSETQRNKGNFPGRFSGRQFSNSRSEMNVSTLELGDSALYLCASSSEGAWGYTFGSGTRLTVV.